The 4 T cell receptor beta chains listed next were all sequenced from one sample in a study of T-cell reconstitution after alpha-beta-depleted transplantation in children. TCRbeta library construction was performed incorporating unique molecular identifiers. TCRdb re-called the PCR reads through MiXCR, storing one row per CDR3 protein. The sample lists a few hundred thousand distinct CDR3 sequences, roughly 27% occurring once. This specimen consisted of PBMCs, obtained before TCRalphabeta/CD19-depleted stem cell transplant. These receptors all come from a boy under three years old with Wiskott-Aldrich syndrome, due to receive a stem cell transplant.

V is TRBV14 and J is TRBJ2-1; 9 bases are a match to TRBD2. CDR1 and CDR2 (germline): SGHDN, FVKESK. This CDR3 region has 16 residues. V shed 3 bases and J 6 bases; nucleotides not matched to a gene: 9. CDR3 residues: CASSQGLAGMSNEQFF. The DNA for the CDR3 is TGTGCCAGCAGCCAGGGTCTAGCGGGAATGTCCAATGAGCAGTTCTTC.

The table lists this clonotype with a few counts. Here the CDR3 reads CASSYRLIQGAVGNTIYF. In DNA form, the CDR3 reads TGTGCCAGCAGTTACCGACTAATACAGGGGGCCGTTGGAAACACCATATATTTT. This chain links TRBV6-5 with TRBJ1-3, with 9 bases lining up with TRBD1. From germline, CDR1 is MNHEY and CDR2 SVGAGI. V was clipped by 2 bases and J by 3 bases; unmatched bases: 11. CDR3 length equals 18 residues.

This chain links TRBV27 with TRBJ2-7; D is uncertain. The CDR3 has 14 residues. V was clipped by 3 bases and J by 5 bases, with 14 bases between them. Germline V gene data show CDR1 as MNHEY and CDR2 as SMNVEV (reference sequence). CDR3 in DNA: TGTGCCAGCAGTTTCGACGGTATGGACGACGAGCAGTACTTC. Its protein product is CASSFDGMDDEQYF.

The rearrangement uses TRBV10-3 and TRBJ2-7; tentatively, D is TRBD2 (5 bases). The CDR3 extends over 14 amino acids. Germline CDR1 reads ENHRY; CDR2 reads SYGVKD. V lost 0 bases, J lost 2 bases, and 8 bases lay in between. The CDR3 sequence is CAISESSGPYEQYF. In DNA form, the CDR3 reads TGTGCCATCAGTGAGTCGAGCGGACCCTACGAGCAGTACTTC.